The 31 T cell receptor beta chains listed next were all sequenced from one sample in a study of T cells in women clearing cervical HPV infection. Method: immunoSEQ multiplex PCR; TCRdb's copy keeps in-frame clones and lacks some. This table holds about 32,000 clones. The sample taken for sequencing was blood buffy coat. Receptors originate from a woman aged 18-70 years with a cervical HPV16 infection that either progressed to CIN3+ or cleared (not recorded which).

With respect to this clone: The CDR3 extends 3 residues past the end of the read, so its final part is completed from the germline J gene. This sequence joins TRBV12-3 or TRBV12-4 and TRBJ1-5, with 7 bases matching TRBD1. V was clipped by 1 base and J by 4 bases; unmatched bases: 1. The CDR3 is 14 amino acids. The part of the CDR3 DNA that was read is TGTGCCAGCAGTTTAGGGGGACAGAATCAGCCC. Amino acids: CASSLGGQNQP. The full CDR3 protein reads CASSLGGQNQPQHF.

A note on this clone: The DNA ends 3 residues before the CDR3 does, and the rest of the CDR3 is filled in from the germline J gene. The rearrangement joins TRBV27 to TRBJ2-3; D unresolved. The CDR3 consists of 12 residues. The V gene's germline CDR1 is MNHEY and CDR2 SMNVEV (reference sequence). Trimming took 7 bases from V and 6 from J, leaving 11 bases between them. CDR3 sequence: CASTSHGDTQYF. CDR3 bases read: TGTGCCAGCACTTCCCACGGGGATACG.

Note on this clone: The CDR3 end falls 3 residues outside the read, so it is completed with the germline J gene. This chain links TRBV7-9 with TRBJ2-7; TRBD1 matches 9 bases. CDR1 and CDR2 (germline): SEHNR, FQNEAQ (reference sequence). The CDR3 extends over 15 amino acids. J lost 5 bases, V lost 5 bases, and 10 bases had no gene match. CDR3 bases read: TGTGCCAGCAGCCGAGGGACAGGGACCTTCCACGAG. Encoded protein: CASSRGTGTFHE. The CDR3 reads in full as CASSRGTGTFHEQYF.

About this clone itself: The CDR3 end falls 3 residues outside the read, so it is completed with the germline J gene. This chain connects TRBV20-1 to TRBJ1-5, with D possibly being TRBD1 (5 bases). In germline, CDR1 is DFQATT, CDR2 SNEGSKA (reference sequence). Deletions cut 6 bases from V and 7 bases from J, with 13 bases between. This CDR3 has 12 amino acids. CDR3 sequence: CSAGDGGQPQHF. The sequenced part of the CDR3 DNA is TGCAGTGCGGGTGACGGGGGACAGCCC.

About this clone itself: The sequenced fragment ends 3 residues before the CDR3 boundary, so the rest is inferred from the germline J gene. The J gene is TRBJ2-7, the V gene TRBV2; 8 positions agree with TRBD2. The V gene's germline CDR1 is SNHLY and CDR2 FYNNEI. With 6 bases clipped from V and 3 bases from J, the junction kept 22 bases outside the gene matches. There are 19 residues in the CDR3. The sequenced part of the CDR3 DNA is TGTGCCAGCAGCGTAACACCGGCGGGCGGGAGGATGGTGAGCTACGAG. It codes for CASSVTPAGGRMVSYE. The entire CDR3 is CASSVTPAGGRMVSYEQYF.

Concerning this clone itself: The sequence runs out 3 residues before the end of the CDR3; the remainder is reconstructed from the germline J gene. The gene calls are TRBV20-1 and TRBJ1-2, with 8 positions matching TRBD1. This CDR3 is 14 amino acids long. Trimming removed 3 bases from V and 2 bases from J; junction bases left unmatched: 5. Germline-derived CDR1 and CDR2 are DFQATT and SNEGSKA (reference sequence). The covered CDR3 bases are TGCAGTGCTAGGCAGGGGGCGAGCAACTATGGC. Amino acids: CSARQGASNYG. The full-length CDR3 reads as CSARQGASNYGYTF.

A word on this clone: The read ends 3 residues before the CDR3 terminus; that terminus is restored from the germline J gene. The rearrangement links TRBV19 to TRBJ1-2; 11 nucleotides align to TRBD1. Germline CDR1 and CDR2: LNHDA and SQIVND (reference sequence). The CDR3 loop spans 14 amino acids. The part of the CDR3 DNA that was read is TGTGCCAGTAGCATGGACAGGGGGCAGGATACC. Its protein product is CASSMDRGQDT. The full CDR3 protein reads CASSMDRGQDTYTF.

Points on this clone: Read sequence stops 3 residues before the CDR3 end, and the germline J gene provides the missing end. The chain employs TRBV19 and TRBJ1-4, with TRBD1 matching 8 bases. CDR3 length equals 14 residues. Germline V gene sequence: CDR1 LNHDA, CDR2 SQIVND (reference sequence). V was pared by 7 bases and J by 7 bases, with 8 bases of the junction left unmatched. The sequenced part of the CDR3 DNA is TGTGCCAGTAACGAACAGGGGGAAGGTGAAAAA. Its protein is CASNEQGEGEK. The full CDR3 reads CASNEQGEGEKLFF.

Turning to this clone: With the read ending 3 residues before the CDR3 end, the germline J gene is used to fill in that end. The chain is built from TRBV10-3 and TRBJ2-7; tentatively, D is TRBD1 or TRBD2 (9 bases each). The germline V gene encodes CDR1 ENHRY and CDR2 SYGVKD. This CDR3 contains 13 residues. V gave up 11 bases and J gave up 3 bases, with 17 bases separating them. The CDR3 protein is CAAGGGQGYEQYF. The CDR3 DNA, read in part, is TGTGCCGCGGGAGGGGGACAGGGCTACGAG.

About this clone itself: The read falls 3 residues short of the CDR3 end, and the missing part is taken from the germline J gene. V and J are TRBV29-1 and TRBJ1-2; D gene uncertain. Germline CDR1 reads SQVTM; CDR2 reads ANQGSEA. There are 11 residues in the CDR3. The sequenced part of the CDR3 DNA is TGCAGCGTTGTTCTCTCCTACGAC. It translates to CSVVLSYD. The full CDR3 protein is CSVVLSYDYTF.

In the case of this clone: The DNA ends 3 residues before the CDR3 does, and the rest of the CDR3 is filled in from the germline J gene. The rearrangement uses TRBV19 and TRBJ2-1; possible D gene TRBD2, 7 bases. V was trimmed by 1 base and J by 3 bases, leaving 13 bases between them. Germline-derived CDR1 and CDR2 are LNHDA and SQIVND (reference sequence). The length of the CDR3 is 16 residues. CDR3 region: CASSIGGRGSYNEQFF. Partial CDR3 DNA: TGTGCCAGTAGTATAGGGGGGCGGGGGAGCTACAATGAG.

Concerning this clone: The missing CDR3 end, 3 residues past where the read stops, is filled in from the germline J gene. V gene TRBV27 combines with J gene TRBJ2-7; 8 bases agree with TRBD2. CDR1 MNHEY and CDR2 SMNVEV come from the germline V gene (reference sequence). V was clipped by 3 bases and J by 6 bases; unmatched bases: 1. The CDR3 has 12 residues. The CDR3 DNA, read in part, is TGTGCCAGCAGTTTTCGGGGGGGCGAG. Translating gives CASSFRGGE. The entire CDR3 protein is CASSFRGGEQYF.

The CDR3 loop reads CASSGQGRHEQYF. The sequenced part of the CDR3 DNA is TGTGCCAGCAGTGGCCAGGGAAGACACGAG. The chain has TRBV6-1 and TRBJ2-7; a weak D match, TRBD1 (5 bases). Read data end 3 residues before the CDR3 end; the end is taken from the germline J gene. Looked up from germline, CDR1 is MNHNS and CDR2 is SASEGT. CDR3 size: 13 residues. V dropped 4 bases and J dropped 5 bases, with 12 bases sitting between them.

Points on this clone: The read terminates 3 residues before the CDR3 end, so the remaining end is supplied by the germline J gene. The chain combines TRBV5-4 with TRBJ2-2; no reliable D call. This CDR3 region has 14 residues. CDR1 and CDR2 from the germline V gene are SGHNT and YYREEE (reference sequence). Incomplete CDR3 DNA: TGTGCCAGCAGCTTTGACACCCATAGTGAAAAG. It encodes CASSFDTHSEK. The full CDR3 is CASSFDTHSEKLFF. The full variable domain, its missing parts supplied by reference TRBV5-4 and TRBJ2-2, is ETGVTQSPTHLIKTRGQQVTLRCSSQSGHNTVSWYQQALGQGPQFIFQYYREEENGRGNFPPRFSGLQFPNYSSELNVNALELDDSALYLCASSFDTHSEKLFFGEGSRLTVL.

A note on this clone: The read ends 3 residues before the CDR3 terminus; that terminus is restored from the germline J gene. The chain recombines TRBV30 with TRBJ2-1; 9 bases match TRBD2. The CDR3 is 17 residues long. Germline V gene data show CDR1 as GTSNPN and CDR2 as SVGIG (reference sequence). V lost 0 bases, J lost 7 bases, and 13 bases stayed unmatched. The CDR3 DNA, read in part, is TGTGCCTGGAGTGTACGGGCTAGCGGGGCCTACACTAATGAG. Protein: CAWSVRASGAYTNE. The entire CDR3 sequence reads CAWSVRASGAYTNEQFF.

A note on this clone: Read sequence stops 3 residues before the CDR3 end, and the germline J gene provides the missing end. This chain links TRBV5-4 with TRBJ1-1, with D perhaps matching TRBD1 (6 bases). The CDR3 has 14 amino acids. CDR1 is SGHNT and CDR2 is YYREEE in the germline V gene (reference sequence). The CDR3: CASSLAGTTSGAFF. CDR3 bases read: TGTGCCAGCAGCTTGGCAGGGACAACGTCCGGA.

Regarding this clone: The read falls 3 residues short of the CDR3 end, and the missing part is taken from the germline J gene. The chain joins TRBV2 to TRBJ2-2; possibly TRBD1 for D (6 bases). CDR1 is SNHLY and CDR2 is FYNNEI in the germline V gene. The CDR3 contains 15 residues. The CDR3 DNA, read in part, is TGTGCCAGCACCAAGGGGGTGGGCCTGGATTCACCG. It encodes CASTKGVGLDSP. The whole CDR3 sequence reads CASTKGVGLDSPLFF.

Points on this clone: The CDR3 is cut off 3 residues early in the read; its end comes from the germline J gene. The chain carries TRBV14 and TRBJ2-7, with 7 bases matching TRBD1. The V segment lost 0 bases and the J segment 6 bases; nucleotides outside the gene matches: 5. This CDR3 contains 14 residues. CDR1 and CDR2 from the germline V gene are SGHDN and FVKESK. The part of the CDR3 DNA that was read is TGTGCCAGCAGCCAAGATTTGGGACAGACCGAG. It translates to CASSQDLGQTE. From start to end, the CDR3 is CASSQDLGQTEQYF.

As to this clone: The read stops 3 residues short of the end of the CDR3; the missing end is completed from the germline J gene. This chain links TRBV6-1 with TRBJ2-3; 7 bases align to TRBD2. CDR1 MNHNS and CDR2 SASEGT come from the germline V gene. The CDR3 totals 15 residues. CDR3 residues: CASSEGGYSNQPQYF. The sequenced CDR3 bases are TGTGCCAGCAGTGAGGGGGGGTATAGCAATCAGCCG.

As concerns this clone: The CDR3 goes on 3 residues after the read ends, and that part is filled in from the germline J gene. This chain uses TRBV6-1 with TRBJ1-5, with a weak D call TRBD1 (5 bases). Germline CDR1 is MNHNS and CDR2 is SASEGT. The CDR3 length is 14 residues. V lost 4 bases to trimming and J lost 3 bases, with 10 bases between them. CDR3: CASSGQLDNQPQHF. The CDR3 bases that were read are TGTGCCAGCAGTGGACAGCTGGACAATCAGCCC.

As regards this clone: The read finishes 3 residues shy of the CDR3 end, and the germline J gene is used to complete it. The chain employs TRBV14 and TRBJ2-3; either TRBD1 or TRBD2 may supply D (6 bases each). The V end was cut by 0 bases, the J end by 1 base, with 8 bases between. The CDR3 spans 15 residues. CDR1 is SGHDN, CDR2 FVKESK, per germline. The CDR3 bases that were read are TGTGCCAGCAGCCAAGAGGAGGGGGGCACAGATACG. Its translation: CASSQEEGGTDT. Given in full, the CDR3 is CASSQEEGGTDTQYF.

As to this clone: The read ends 3 residues early relative to the CDR3; the germline J gene fills the gap. The V and J genes are TRBV6-1 and TRBJ2-5; D ambiguous. The CDR3 is 15 residues long. Germline assignment: CDR1 MNHNS and CDR2 SASEGT. The ends were cut back, 2 bases at V and 5 bases at J, with 15 bases in the middle. The CDR3 sequence is CASSEMVVGRETQYF. The sequenced part of the CDR3 DNA is TGTGCCAGCAGTGAAATGGTGGTGGGCAGGGAGACC.

As for this clone: Read data end 3 residues before the CDR3 end; the end is taken from the germline J gene. The chain employs TRBV6-4 and TRBJ2-5, with a possible D match to TRBD2 (6 bases). V was cut by 4 bases and J by 5 bases, with 17 bases left in between. Germline CDR1 reads MRHNA; CDR2 reads SNTAGT. The CDR3 is 15 residues long. CDR3 amino acids: CASSGKLASEETQYF. CDR3 DNA, as far as it was read: TGTGCCAGCAGTGGTAAGCTAGCGAGTGAGGAGACC.

On this clone: Read coverage stops 3 residues before the CDR3 terminus; the germline J gene supplies the remainder. V gene TRBV24-1 combines with J gene TRBJ2-3; 10 bases agree with TRBD2. CDR1 is KGHDR and CDR2 is SFDVKD in the germline V gene. J lost 2 bases, V lost 7 bases, and 5 bases had no gene match. This CDR3 region has 15 residues. The CDR3 spells CATSPAGGYTDTQYF. The CDR3 bases that were read are TGTGCCACCAGCCCAGCGGGAGGGTACACAGATACG.

CDR3 sequence: CASSPLGGREYNEQFF. The sequenced CDR3 bases are TGTGCCAGCTCACCACTAGGGGGTAGGGAGTACAATGAG. The gene calls are TRBV18 and TRBJ2-1; the D gene is possibly TRBD1 (6 bases). The read terminates 3 residues ahead of where the CDR3 ends, so the germline J gene completes it. Trimming pared 1 base from V and 4 bases from J, leaving 14 bases between. Germline lookup yields CDR1 KGHSH and CDR2 LQKENI. The CDR3 loop spans 16 amino acids.

Points on this clone: The CDR3 end falls 3 residues outside the read, so it is completed with the germline J gene. The chain recombines TRBV20-1 with TRBJ2-3, with 8 positions matching TRBD1. Germline-derived CDR1 and CDR2 are DFQATT and SNEGSKA (reference sequence). The CDR3 extends over 14 amino acids. CDR3: CSARQGYRNQPQYF. The CDR3 DNA, read in part, is TGCAGTGCAAGACAGGGGTACCGCAATCAGCCG.

In regard to this clone: The CDR3 extends 3 residues past the end of the read, so its final part is completed from the germline J gene. The chain joins TRBV9 to TRBJ2-7; 10 positions match TRBD2. J gave up 4 bases and V 0 bases, and 1 base lay outside the gene matches. CDR1 is SGDLS, CDR2 YYNGEE, per germline. The CDR3 extends over 14 amino acids. The sequenced CDR3 bases are TGTGCCAGCAGCGTAGCTAGCGGGGGTTACGAG. This gives the protein CASSVASGGYE. The whole CDR3 region reads CASSVASGGYEQYF. The complete variable domain, with remaining parts taken from reference TRBV9 and TRBJ2-7, reads DSGVTQTPKHLITATGQRVTLRCSPRSGDLSVYWYQQSLDQGLQFLIQYYNGEERAKGNILERFSAQQFPDLHSELNLSSLELGDSALYFCASSVASGGYEQYFGPGTRLTVT.

About this clone itself: The read falls 3 residues short of the CDR3 end, and the missing part is taken from the germline J gene. V and J are TRBV20-1 and TRBJ1-2; D not certain. The CDR3 contains 13 residues. The germline V gene encodes CDR1 DFQATT and CDR2 SNEGSKA (reference sequence). Deletions cut 0 bases from V and 4 bases from J, with 9 bases between. CDR3 region: CSARENSPYGYTF. CDR3 DNA, as far as it was read: TGCAGTGCTAGAGAAAATTCTCCCTATGGC.

CDR3 DNA (partial): TGTGCCAGCAGCTTAGAGCTGGCAGGGCTTACCCAAGAGACA. Protein sequence: CASSLELAGLTQET. The whole CDR3 region reads CASSLELAGLTQETAFF. The chain carries TRBV7-6 and TRBJ1-1; TRBD1 is a possible D gene (5 bases). Read sequence stops 3 residues before the CDR3 end, and the germline J gene provides the missing end. Germline loops: CDR1 SGHVS, CDR2 FNYEAQ. The CDR3 contains 17 residues.

CDR3 DNA, as far as it was read: TGTGCCATCAGTGAGTCCCCCGTATCCTACGAG. This sequence encodes CAISESPVSYE. From start to end, the CDR3 is CAISESPVSYEQYF. The chain employs TRBV10-3 and TRBJ2-7; D gene uncertain. The observed sequence ends 3 residues before the CDR3 terminus, with the missing tail filled in from the germline J gene. V lost 0 bases and J lost 1, with 7 bases in between. CDR1 is ENHRY, CDR2 SYGVKD, per germline. This CDR3 spans 14 amino acids.

Concerning this clone itself: The CDR3 end falls 3 residues outside the read, so it is completed with the germline J gene. This sequence joins TRBV7-9 and TRBJ1-2; 10 bases fit TRBD1. Germline V gene data show CDR1 as SEHNR and CDR2 as FQNEAQ (reference sequence). The CDR3 sequence is 14 residues long. Incomplete CDR3 DNA: TGTGCCAGCAGCCGGGGACAGGGGCTCGACGAC. Its translation is CASSRGQGLDD. The entire CDR3 protein reads CASSRGQGLDDYTF.